This paragraph reports one T cell receptor (beta chain). Its target is unknown. This sample stems from a study of siplizumab effects on memory and regulatory T cells. Using immunoSEQ multiplex PCR, the repertoire was profiled, and TCRdb retains in-frame clones only, with some absent. Here the sample spans some 87,000 clones, 80% to 90% being singletons. Trimming shortened V by 0 bases and J by 4 bases, and 14 bases separated the two germline ends. The CDR3 is 16 amino acids. CDR1 LGHNA and CDR2 YSLEER come from the germline V gene. Study-level results: The alloreactive clones that mapped to unstimulated subsets made up only a minor fraction. Whether proliferating Tregs in siplizumab cultures suppress was not functionally confirmed.

The chain links TRBV4-3 to TRBJ2-3; a possible D gene is TRBD1 (6 bases). Sequencing was performed on CD4+ T cells sorted from blood. This clonotype originated in a human donor in good health. CDR3 residues: CASSQDLGQGPDTQYF. DNA of the CDR3: TGCGCCAGCAGCCAAGATTTGGGGCAGGGGCCAGATACGCAGTATTTT.